The source of this T cell receptor beta chain is a study of human T cells and chemical hapten exposure. It was the library that attached unique molecular identifiers to individual cDNA molecules. In TCRdb, the RACE reads were re-called with MiXCR into one record per CDR3 protein. The sample carries about 190,000 distinct CDR3 sequences, approximately 26% recorded once. Time point: patch test 3, about 24 weeks after DPC sensitization. The treatment was: therapeutic diphenylcyclopropenone sensitization with weekly scalp DPC. After removal of 6 bases from V and 5 bases from J, the junction contained 5 bases not matched to a gene. Germline V gives CDR1 SNHLY, CDR2 FYNNEI. The CDR3 consists of 13 residues.

The V call is TRBV2, the J call TRBJ1-1; 8 nucleotides agree with TRBD1. The sequence was collected from a woman aged 40 to 50 with alopecia areata. Some clones in this sample may be carry-over from other donors' samples. The sample in question was whole blood, obtained in connection with sensitization to the hapten diphenylcyclopropenone (DPC). CDR3 loop: CASSGDRQTEAFF. In DNA form, the CDR3 reads TGTGCCAGCAGCGGGGACAGGCAGACTGAAGCTTTCTTT.